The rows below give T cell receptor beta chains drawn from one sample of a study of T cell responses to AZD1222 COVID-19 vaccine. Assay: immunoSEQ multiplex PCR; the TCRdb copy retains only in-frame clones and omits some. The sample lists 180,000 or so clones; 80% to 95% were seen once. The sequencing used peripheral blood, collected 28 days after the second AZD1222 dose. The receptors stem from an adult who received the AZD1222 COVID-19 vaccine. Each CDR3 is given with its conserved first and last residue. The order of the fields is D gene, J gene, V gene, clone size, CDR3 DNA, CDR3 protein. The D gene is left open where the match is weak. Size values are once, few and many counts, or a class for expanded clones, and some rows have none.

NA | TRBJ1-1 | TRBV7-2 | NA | TGTGCCAGCAGCTTAGGGGGGGTCATGAACACTGAAGCTTTCTTT | CASSLGGVMNTEAFF
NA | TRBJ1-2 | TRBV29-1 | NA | TGCAGCGCCAGTGGGGGTCATTCGATTCTGACGGGTGGCTACACCTTC | CSASGGHSILTGGYTF
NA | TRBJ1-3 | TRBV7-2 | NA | TGTGCCAGCAGCCCAGACCCGTCACAGGCGACCTCTGGAAACACCATATATTTT | CASSPDPSQATSGNTIYF
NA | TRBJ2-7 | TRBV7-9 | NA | TGTGCCAGCAGCTTGGACAAAACCTACGAGCAGTACTTC | CASSLDKTYEQYF
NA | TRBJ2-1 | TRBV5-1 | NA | TGCGCCAGCAGCCTAGGAAACTACAATGAGCAGTTCTTC | CASSLGNYNEQFF
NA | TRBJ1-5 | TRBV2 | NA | TGTGCCAGCGCTGCCCGGGGGTACCAGCCCCAGCATTTT | CASAARGYQPQHF
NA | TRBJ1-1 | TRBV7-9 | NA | TGTGCCAGCAGCCCCCCAACCCACACTGAAGCTTTCTTT | CASSPPTHTEAFF
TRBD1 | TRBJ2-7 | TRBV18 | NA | TGTGCCAGCTCACCCGGACAGGGGAGGTCCTACGAGCAGTACTTC | CASSPGQGRSYEQYF
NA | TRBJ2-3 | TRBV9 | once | TGTGCCAGCAGCGTACAACCCTCTAGCACAGATACGCAGTATTTT | CASSVQPSSTDTQYF
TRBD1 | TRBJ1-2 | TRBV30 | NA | TGTGCCTGGAGTGCCCGACAGGGGGTTGGCTACACCTTC | CAWSARQGVGYTF
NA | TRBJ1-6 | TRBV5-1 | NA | TGCGCCAGCAGCTGGGCGGGATCGACCCATAATTCACCCCTCCACTTT | CASSWAGSTHNSPLHF
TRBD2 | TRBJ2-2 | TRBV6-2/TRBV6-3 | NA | TGTGCCAGCAGTTACGATGCGGGGAGCGGGGCCGGGGAGCTGTTTTTT | CASSYDAGSGAGELFF
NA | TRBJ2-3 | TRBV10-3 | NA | TGTGCCATCAGTGAGAGGCTAGCGGATACGCAGTATTTT | CAISERLADTQYF
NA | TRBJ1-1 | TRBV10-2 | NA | TGCGCCAGCAGTGACGGGCAGGGGCGGTCCATGAACACTGAAGCTTTCTTT | CASSDGQGRSMNTEAFF
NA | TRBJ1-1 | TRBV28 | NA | TGTGCCAGCAGTACCGGGACGGGGAACACTGAAGCTTTCTTT | CASSTGTGNTEAFF
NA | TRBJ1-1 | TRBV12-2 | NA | TGTGCAAGTCGCCTACCCGGACAGGGCGTGAGGACTGAAGCTTTCTTT | CASRLPGQGVRTEAFF
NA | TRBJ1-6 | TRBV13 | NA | TGTGCCAGCAGCTTAGACCCAGGGGAATATTCACCCCTCCACTTT | CASSLDPGEYSPLHF
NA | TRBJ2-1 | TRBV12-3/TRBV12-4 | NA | TGTGCCAGTCGGGTCACACTTAATGAGCAGTTCTTC | CASRVTLNEQFF
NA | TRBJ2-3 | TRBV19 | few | TGTGCCAGTAGTAAGGTCCTCTACCCTAGCACAGATACGCAGTATTTT | CASSKVLYPSTDTQYF
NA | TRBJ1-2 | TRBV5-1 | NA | TGCGCCAGCAGCTTGGGGCGGGGCACGAGGGTATATGGCTACACCTTC | CASSLGRGTRVYGYTF
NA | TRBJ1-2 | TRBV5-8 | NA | TGTGCCAGCAGCGTGTTCCAGTCCTATGGCTACACCTTC | CASSVFQSYGYTF
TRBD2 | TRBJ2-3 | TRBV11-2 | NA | TGTGCCAGCAGCTCTAGCGGGGGGTCCACAGATACGCAGTATTTT | CASSSSGGSTDTQYF
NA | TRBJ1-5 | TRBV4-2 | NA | TGTGCCAGCAGCCAAGGTCTTGTTCGGGACAGCAATCAGCCCCAGCATTTT | CASSQGLVRDSNQPQHF
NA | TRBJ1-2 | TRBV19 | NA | TGTGCCAGTAGTATACAGGAGGGTGCTGGCTACACCTTC | CASSIQEGAGYTF
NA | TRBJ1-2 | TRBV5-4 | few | TGTGCCAGCAGCTTGGGAGGGACCCTTGACTATGGCTACACCTTC | CASSLGGTLDYGYTF
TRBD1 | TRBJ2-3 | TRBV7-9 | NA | TGTGCCAGCAGCGCATTAGTGACAGGGGCCACAGATACGCAGTATTTT | CASSALVTGATDTQYF
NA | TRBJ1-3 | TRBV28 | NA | TGTGCCAGCAGTTCAGGGGATTTCTCTGGAAACACCATATATTTT | CASSSGDFSGNTIYF
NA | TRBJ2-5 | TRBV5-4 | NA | TGTGCCAGCAGCTTGGCGGATCAAGTTTGGGAGACCCAGTACTTC | CASSLADQVWETQYF
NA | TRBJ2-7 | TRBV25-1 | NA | TGTGCCAGCAGTGACCAAGGCTCTTCCCACCAGTACGAGCAGTACTTC | CASSDQGSSHQYEQYF
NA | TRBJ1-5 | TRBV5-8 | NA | TGTGCCAGCAGCTTGTGGACGGGGGCTGGTCAGCCCCAGCATTTT | CASSLWTGAGQPQHF
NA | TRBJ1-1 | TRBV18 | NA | TGTGCCAGCTCACCACCTATGCACAATGAAGCTTTCTTT | CASSPPMHNEAFF
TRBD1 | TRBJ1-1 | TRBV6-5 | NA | TGTGCCAGCAGTTACAGGGGACAGACGAACACTGAAGCTTTCTTT | CASSYRGQTNTEAFF